The T cell receptor (beta chain) described here comes from a study of cytomegalovirus exposure and HLA in healthy donors. Findings and caveats of the study: According to reports, the classifier identified cytomegalovirus status with high specificity and sensitivity. With later analysis, a missense DCLRE1C variant became linked to TCR beta V- and J-gene trimming. A later look showed TCR association rates differing by HLA locus, highest for DRB1 and lowest for HLA-C.

The PCR made use of 60 Vbeta and 13 Jbeta primers. Some clones are missing from TCRdb's copy, which holds only in-frame ones; the method was immunoSEQ multiplex PCR. In the table there are over 150,000 clones, roughly 80% of which are singletons. The ends were cut back, 0 bases at V and 4 bases at J, with 10 bases in the middle. CDR1 and CDR2 (germline): MNHNS, SASEGT. This CDR3 is built from 15 residues. A word on this clone: Its antigen is not known.

The rearrangement uses TRBV6-1 and TRBJ1-3, with D maybe TRBD1 (6 bases). The sequenced material came from PBMCs. This clonotype was obtained from a man aged 25 to 40 in good health and CMV-seropositive. CDR3 amino acids: CASSEAWDTGNTIYF. The DNA of the CDR3 is TGTGCCAGCAGTGAAGCCTGGGACACAGGAAACACCATATATTTT.